The TCR beta chain described here comes from a study of T cells in Graves' hyperthyroidism and ophthalmopathy. The study's findings and limits: Within blood appeared most thyroid clonotypes that had expanded above 0.001.

This clonotype came up many times. The antigen is not known. Diagnosis rested on symptoms, serum thyroxine and TRAb, thyroid ultrasound, and orbital computed tomography. There were TCR beta CDR3 regions amplified from RNA transcripts. The HTBI primer set served for first-round RT-PCR of the TCR CDR3. TCRdb re-analysed the multiplex PCR reads in MiXCR, keeping a single row per CDR3 protein. The sample includes around 620,000 distinct CDR3 sequences, 35% to 55% of them seen just once. Looked up from germline, CDR1 is LGHDT and CDR2 is YNNKEL (reference sequence). The CDR3 totals 14 residues. The V end lost 2 bases, the J end lost 4 bases, and 9 bases lay between the germline ends.

This receptor was identified in an adult woman with Graves' disease, either hyperthyroidism or ophthalmopathy (not recorded which). The sequenced sample consisted of peripheral blood or thyroid tissue (not recorded which). V gene TRBV3-1 combines with J gene TRBJ1-3; unclear D gene. The CDR3 is CASSQRGSGNTIYF. The CDR3 region has the DNA TGTGCCAGCAGCCAACGGGGTTCGGGAAACACCATATATTTT. The full variable domain, completed using reference TRBV3-1 and TRBJ1-3, is DTAVSQTPKYLVTQMGNDKSIKCEQNLGHDTMYWYKQDSKKFLKIMFSYNNKELIINETVPNRFSPKSPDKAHLNLHINSLELGDSAVYFCASSQRGSGNTIYFGEGSWLTVV.